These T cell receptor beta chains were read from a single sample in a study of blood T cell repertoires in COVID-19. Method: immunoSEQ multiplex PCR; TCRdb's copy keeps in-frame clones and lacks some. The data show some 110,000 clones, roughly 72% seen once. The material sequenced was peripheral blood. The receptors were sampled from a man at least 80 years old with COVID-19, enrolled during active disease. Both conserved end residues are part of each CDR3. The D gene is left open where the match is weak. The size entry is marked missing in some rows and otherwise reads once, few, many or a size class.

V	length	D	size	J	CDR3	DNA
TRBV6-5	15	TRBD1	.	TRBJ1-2	CASRPGTGTNYGYTF	TGTGCCAGCAGGCCCGGGACAGGGACTAACTATGGCTACACCTTC
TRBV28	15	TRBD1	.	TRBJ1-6	CASSPTGQGNSPLHF	TGTGCCAGCAGCCCTACCGGACAGGGAAATTCACCCCTCCACTTT
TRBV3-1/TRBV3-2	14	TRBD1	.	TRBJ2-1	CASSPLDRVDEQFF	TGTGCCAGCAGCCCTTTGGACAGGGTGGATGAGCAGTTCTTC
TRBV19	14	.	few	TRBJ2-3	CASSIRGLGDTQYF	TGTGCCAGTAGTATAAGGGGACTGGGGGATACGCAGTATTTT
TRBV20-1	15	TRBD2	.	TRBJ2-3	CSASPGTSGTDTQYF	TGCAGTGCTAGTCCGGGCACTAGCGGCACAGATACGCAGTATTTT
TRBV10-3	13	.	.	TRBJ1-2	CAITPEEGYGYTF	TGTGCCATCACCCCGGAGGAGGGCTATGGCTACACCTTC
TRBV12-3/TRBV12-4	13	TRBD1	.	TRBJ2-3	CASTQSTGGTQYF	TGTGCCAGCACCCAATCCACAGGGGGCACGCAGTATTTT
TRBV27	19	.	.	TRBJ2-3	CASSLSWTLGGGVTDTQYF	TGTGCCAGCAGTTTATCATGGACCCTAGGGGGAGGGGTAACAGATACGCAGTATTTT
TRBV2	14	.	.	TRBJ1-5	CASSPQVSNQPQHF	TGTGCCAGCAGTCCACAGGTTAGCAATCAGCCCCAGCATTTT
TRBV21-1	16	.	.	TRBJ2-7	CASSNAGGDRKGEQYF	TGTGCCAGCAGCAACGCTGGAGGGGACAGAAAAGGCGAGCAGTACTTC
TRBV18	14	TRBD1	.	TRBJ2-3	CASSPGQGGDTQYF	TGTGCCAGCTCACCAGGACAGGGGGGAGATACGCAGTATTTT
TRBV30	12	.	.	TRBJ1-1	CAWSKGKPEAFF	TGTGCCTGGAGTAAGGGGAAGCCTGAAGCTTTCTTT
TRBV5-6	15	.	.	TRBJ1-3	CASSWTLTAGNTIYF	TGTGCCAGCAGCTGGACACTAACCGCTGGAAACACCATATATTTT
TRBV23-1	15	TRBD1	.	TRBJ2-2	CASSQKSQGAGELFF	TGCGCCAGCAGTCAAAAGTCACAGGGGGCCGGGGAGCTGTTTTTT
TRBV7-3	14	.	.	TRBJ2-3	CASSGGLYTDTQYF	TGTGCCAGCAGCGGGGGACTCTACACAGATACGCAGTATTTT
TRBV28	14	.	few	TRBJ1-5	CASSLRVGSQPQHF	TGTGCCAGCAGTCTTCGGGTGGGGAGTCAGCCCCAGCATTTT
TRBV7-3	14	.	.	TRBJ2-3	CASSNGLRTDTQYF	TGTGCCAGCAGTAACGGACTTCGCACAGATACGCAGTATTTT
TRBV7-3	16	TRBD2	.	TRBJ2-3	CASSPGSSGSPDTQYF	TGTGCCAGCAGCCCGGGTTCTAGCGGGAGCCCCGATACGCAGTATTTT
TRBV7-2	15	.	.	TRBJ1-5	CASSIERGVGQPQHF	TGTGCCAGCAGCATAGAGCGGGGAGTAGGTCAGCCCCAGCATTTT
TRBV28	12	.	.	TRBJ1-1	CASSLNGQKAFF	TGTGCCAGCAGTTTAAATGGGCAGAAAGCTTTCTTT
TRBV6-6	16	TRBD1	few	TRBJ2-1	CASSLWTGGSYNEQFF	TGTGCCAGCAGCCTATGGACAGGGGGATCCTACAATGAGCAGTTCTTC
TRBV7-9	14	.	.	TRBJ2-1	CASSLATGRIEQFF	TGTGCCAGCAGCTTAGCAACAGGCAGGATTGAGCAGTTCTTC
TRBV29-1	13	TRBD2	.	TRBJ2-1	CSVGTSELNEQFF	TGCAGCGTCGGGACTAGCGAGCTCAATGAGCAGTTCTTC
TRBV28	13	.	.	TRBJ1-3	CASSFGLGNTIYF	TGTGCCAGCAGTTTTGGGCTTGGAAACACCATATATTTT
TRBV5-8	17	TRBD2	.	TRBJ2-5	CASSRLAGGGRKETQYF	TGTGCCAGCAGCCGACTAGCGGGAGGGGGAAGGAAAGAGACCCAGTACTTC
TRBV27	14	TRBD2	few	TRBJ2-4	CASKTGTSENIQYF	TGTGCCAGCAAGACCGGGACTAGCGAAAACATTCAGTACTTC
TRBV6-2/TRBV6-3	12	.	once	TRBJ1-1	CASSYGGSEAFF	TGTGCCAGCAGTTACGGGGGGAGTGAAGCTTTCTTT
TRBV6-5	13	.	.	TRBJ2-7	CASSYSTGSEQYF	TGTGCCAGCAGTTACTCGACAGGAAGTGAGCAGTACTTC
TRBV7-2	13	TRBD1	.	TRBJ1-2	CASSYMTGGGYTF	TGTGCCAGCAGCTATATGACAGGGGGTGGCTACACCTTC
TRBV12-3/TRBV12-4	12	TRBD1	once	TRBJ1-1	CASSEQGPEAFF	TGTGCCAGCAGCGAACAGGGGCCTGAAGCTTTCTTT
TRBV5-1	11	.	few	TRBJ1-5	CASRENQPQHF	TGCGCCAGCAGGGAGAATCAGCCCCAGCATTTT
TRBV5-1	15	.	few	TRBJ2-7	CASSFTGEVSYEQYF	TGCGCCAGCAGCTTTACAGGGGAGGTCTCCTACGAGCAGTACTTC
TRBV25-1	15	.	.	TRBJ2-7	CASSDPHEGAYEQYF	TGTGCCAGCAGTGATCCCCATGAAGGGGCCTACGAGCAGTACTTC
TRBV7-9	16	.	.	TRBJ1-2	CASSPGTGRESDGYTF	TGTGCCAGCAGCCCGGGGACTGGTAGGGAAAGCGATGGCTACACCTTC
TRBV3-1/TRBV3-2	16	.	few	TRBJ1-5	CASSQQRGTGYQPQHF	TGTGCCAGCAGCCAACAAAGGGGAACAGGTTATCAGCCCCAGCATTTT
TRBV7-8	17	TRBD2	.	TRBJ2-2	CASSWKLAGAPNGELFF	TGTGCCAGCAGCTGGAAACTAGCGGGGGCCCCCAACGGGGAGCTGTTTTTT
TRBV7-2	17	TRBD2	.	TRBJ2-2	CASSLTRSGAYTGELFF	TGTGCCAGCAGCTTAACGCGTAGCGGGGCTTACACCGGGGAGCTGTTTTTT
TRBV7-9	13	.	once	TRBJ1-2	CASSSVWGHGYTF	TGTGCCAGCAGCTCAGTCTGGGGCCACGGCTACACCTTC
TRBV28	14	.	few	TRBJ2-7	CASTLGGAPYEQYF	TGTGCCAGCACCTTAGGGGGGGCCCCCTACGAGCAGTACTTC
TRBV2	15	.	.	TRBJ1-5	CASKFETGYNQPQHF	TGTGCCAGCAAGTTCGAGACAGGATACAATCAGCCCCAGCATTTT
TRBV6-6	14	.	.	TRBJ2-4	CASSLGIPGNIQYF	TGTGCCAGCAGCCTCGGGATACCTGGGAACATTCAGTACTTC
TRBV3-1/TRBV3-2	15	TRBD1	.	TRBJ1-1	CASSTSSGTVTEAFF	TGTGCCAGCAGCACCTCCTCCGGGACAGTGACTGAAGCTTTCTTT
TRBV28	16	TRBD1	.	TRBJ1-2	CASSLGGTGADYGYTF	TGTGCCAGCAGTTTAGGGGGGACAGGGGCGGACTATGGCTACACCTTC
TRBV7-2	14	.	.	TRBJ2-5	CASRAGGAVETQYF	TGTGCCAGCAGGGCCGGGGGAGCGGTCGAGACCCAGTACTTC
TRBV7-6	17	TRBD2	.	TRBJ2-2	CASSPSPLAVNTGELFF	TGTGCCAGCAGCCCCAGTCCCCTAGCGGTGAACACCGGGGAGCTGTTTTTT
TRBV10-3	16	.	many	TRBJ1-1	CAISSRDGSMDTEAFF	TGTGCCATCAGTTCTCGAGACGGGTCAATGGACACTGAAGCTTTCTTT
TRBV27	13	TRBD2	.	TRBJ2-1	CASSLGGLDEQFF	TGTGCCAGCAGTTTAGGAGGACTAGACGAGCAGTTCTTC
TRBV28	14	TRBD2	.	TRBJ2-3	CASSRIAGSDTQYF	TGTGCCAGCAGTCGTATAGCGGGTTCAGATACGCAGTATTTT
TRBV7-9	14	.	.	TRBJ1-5	CASSYDNVGQPQHF	TGTGCCAGCAGCTACGACAACGTGGGTCAGCCCCAGCATTTT
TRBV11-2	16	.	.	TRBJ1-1	CASSLIRGRVFSEAFF	TGTGCCAGCAGCTTAATTAGGGGGAGAGTGTTTTCTGAAGCTTTCTTT